These T cell receptor beta chains were read from a single sample in a study of Graves' ophthalmopathy and Graves' hyperthyroidism. TCRdb reprocessed the multiplex PCR reads with MiXCR, giving one entry per CDR3 protein. Of hundreds of thousands of distinct CDR3 sequences listed, 22% were seen once; the top ten hold around 6.9%. The sequenced sample was peripheral blood. The receptors stem from a woman under 30 with stable Graves' hyperthyroidism. Some clones in this sample may be carry-over from other donors' samples. Each CDR3 is given with its conserved first and last residue. D genes are given only for firm matches. Clone size, where shown, is once, few, many, or a class for clones that have expanded.

CDR3nt: TGTGCCAGCAGCTTGAACGTAATCTTAATGGTGGGAGGCTACACCTTC
CDR3aa: CASSLNVILMVGGYTF
abundance: .
v_gene: TRBV5-6
d_gene: .
j_gene: TRBJ1-2

CDR3nt: TGTGCCAGCAGTGATCCGCCCCCGAGGGTCCAGTACTTC
CDR3aa: CASSDPPPRVQYF
abundance: many
v_gene: TRBV6-1
d_gene: .
j_gene: TRBJ2-5

CDR3nt: TGTGCCAGCAGCCTGTTGACAGTTTATAATTCACCCCTCCACTTT
CDR3aa: CASSLLTVYNSPLHF
abundance: many
v_gene: TRBV7-2
d_gene: .
j_gene: TRBJ1-6

CDR3nt: TGTGCCAGCAGACGACGGACTAGCGGACCCTACGAGCAGTACTTC
CDR3aa: CASRRRTSGPYEQYF
abundance: .
v_gene: TRBV6-2/TRBV6-3
d_gene: TRBD2
j_gene: TRBJ2-7

CDR3nt: TGTGCCAGCGAAAGAACCTACGAGCAGTACTTC
CDR3aa: CASERTYEQYF
abundance: many
v_gene: TRBV2
d_gene: .
j_gene: TRBJ2-7

CDR3nt: TGTGCCAGCAGTATTGGGGGGGGTAATACCTACGAGCAGTACTTC
CDR3aa: CASSIGGGNTYEQYF
abundance: .
v_gene: TRBV25-1
d_gene: TRBD2
j_gene: TRBJ2-7

CDR3nt: TGCAGTGCAACTTCAGGCTACACCTTC
CDR3aa: CSATSGYTF
abundance: many
v_gene: TRBV20-1
d_gene: .
j_gene: TRBJ1-2

CDR3nt: TGTGCCAGCAGCAAACCGGGACTAGCGGGAGGGCCCACAGATACGCAGTATTTT
CDR3aa: CASSKPGLAGGPTDTQYF
abundance: many
v_gene: TRBV11-3
d_gene: TRBD2
j_gene: TRBJ2-3

CDR3nt: TGTGCCAGCAGTCCCACAGTCCTCACCGCTGAAGCTTTCTTT
CDR3aa: CASSPTVLTAEAFF
abundance: .
v_gene: TRBV6-1
d_gene: .
j_gene: TRBJ1-1

CDR3nt: TGTGCCAGCAGTGATTACAGGGTCTCGGGAAACACCATATATTTT
CDR3aa: CASSDYRVSGNTIYF
abundance: many
v_gene: TRBV25-1
d_gene: .
j_gene: TRBJ1-3

CDR3nt: TGTGCCAGCAGTTACTCTCGGTTGGGGGGGGGCGAAGCTTTCTTT
CDR3aa: CASSYSRLGGGEAFF
abundance: many
v_gene: TRBV6-5
d_gene: .
j_gene: TRBJ1-1

CDR3nt: TGTGCCAGCAGTCCACCCTCGGCAGGCTATAATTCACCCCTCCACTTT
CDR3aa: CASSPPSAGYNSPLHF
abundance: many
v_gene: TRBV6-1
d_gene: .
j_gene: TRBJ1-6

CDR3nt: TGTGCCAGCAGTGCATCCGTCCGGCCCGGGGACAACTCTGGAAACACCATATATTTT
CDR3aa: CASSASVRPGDNSGNTIYF
abundance: many
v_gene: TRBV6-4
d_gene: .
j_gene: TRBJ1-3

CDR3nt: TGTGCCAGCAGCTCAAGACTATCGCAGTACAATGAGCAGTTCTTC
CDR3aa: CASSSRLSQYNEQFF
abundance: few
v_gene: TRBV7-9
d_gene: .
j_gene: TRBJ2-1

CDR3nt: TGTGCCAGTAGTATAAGGGTACGAAATCAGCCCCAGCATTTT
CDR3aa: CASSIRVRNQPQHF
abundance: many
v_gene: TRBV19
d_gene: .
j_gene: TRBJ1-5

CDR3nt: TGTGCCAGCAGCTTAGTGATCCGGTCGTGGGGAAAAGAGACCCAGTACTTC
CDR3aa: CASSLVIRSWGKETQYF
abundance: many
v_gene: TRBV7-2
d_gene: .
j_gene: TRBJ2-5

CDR3nt: TGTGCCATCAGTGCAAGCTCGGGACTCCAGGCGACCTACGAGCAGTACTTC
CDR3aa: CAISASSGLQATYEQYF
abundance: .
v_gene: TRBV10-3
d_gene: .
j_gene: TRBJ2-7

CDR3nt: TGTGCCAGCAGTAGGGACAGGGGCGAAAACACTGAAGCTTTCTTT
CDR3aa: CASSRDRGENTEAFF
abundance: few
v_gene: TRBV6-1
d_gene: TRBD1
j_gene: TRBJ1-1

CDR3nt: TGTGCCAGCAGTTACCCGGGATGCAACTCCCACGAGCAGTACTTC
CDR3aa: CASSYPGCNSHEQYF
abundance: .
v_gene: TRBV6-7
d_gene: .
j_gene: TRBJ2-7

CDR3nt: TGTGCCAGCCGCGGACAGCCGGGCGCTGAAGCTTTCTTT
CDR3aa: CASRGQPGAEAFF
abundance: many
v_gene: TRBV27
d_gene: .
j_gene: TRBJ1-1

CDR3nt: TGTGCCATCAGTGAATCAGGAGTCTATGGCTACACCTTC
CDR3aa: CAISESGVYGYTF
abundance: many
v_gene: TRBV10-3
d_gene: .
j_gene: TRBJ1-2

CDR3nt: TGTGCCAGCAGCTTTCAGCGGGGGGCCAAAAACATTAAGTACTTC
CDR3aa: CASSFQRGAKNIKYF
abundance: many
v_gene: TRBV7-2
d_gene: TRBD2
j_gene: TRBJ2-4

CDR3nt: TGTGCCAGCAGTCCCTACGGTACCAACTATGGCTACACCTTC
CDR3aa: CASSPYGTNYGYTF
abundance: many
v_gene: TRBV6-5
d_gene: .
j_gene: TRBJ1-2

CDR3nt: TGTGCCAGCAGCTCCACCAGCGGATACCAAGAGACCCAGTACTTC
CDR3aa: CASSSTSGYQETQYF
abundance: many
v_gene: TRBV7-8
d_gene: .
j_gene: TRBJ2-5

CDR3nt: TGTGCCAGCAGTTTGGACACAAATCCGACCTTC
CDR3aa: CASSLDTNPTF
abundance: .
v_gene: TRBV2
d_gene: .
j_gene: TRBJ1-2

CDR3nt: TGTGCCAGCAGTAGCGCCTACGGGCAGTACTTC
CDR3aa: CASSSAYGQYF
abundance: once
v_gene: TRBV3-1
d_gene: .
j_gene: TRBJ2-7

CDR3nt: TGTGCCAGCAGTTTATATCGCAGGGGGGAGACCCAGTACTTC
CDR3aa: CASSLYRRGETQYF
abundance: many
v_gene: TRBV28
d_gene: TRBD1
j_gene: TRBJ2-5

CDR3nt: TGTGCCAGCACCCACCGAGTCGGGTCTGGAAACACCATATATTTT
CDR3aa: CASTHRVGSGNTIYF
abundance: many
v_gene: TRBV9
d_gene: .
j_gene: TRBJ1-3

CDR3nt: TGTGCCAGCAGTGAATATCGGACAGGGTGGAGCTCCTATAATTCACCCCTCCACTTT
CDR3aa: CASSEYRTGWSSYNSPLHF
abundance: .
v_gene: TRBV6-1
d_gene: TRBD1
j_gene: TRBJ1-6

CDR3nt: TGCGCCAGCAGCCAAGAAGGACAGGGAGAGGGAGGCTACACCTTC
CDR3aa: CASSQEGQGEGGYTF
abundance: many
v_gene: TRBV4-3
d_gene: TRBD1
j_gene: TRBJ1-2

CDR3nt: TGTGCCAGCAGCGTCGCACCGGGACGGCGCTATGGCTACACCTTC
CDR3aa: CASSVAPGRRYGYTF
abundance: many
v_gene: TRBV9
d_gene: .
j_gene: TRBJ1-2

CDR3nt: TGTGCCACCGGGACTACTACGACAGGGAGTATAGGGACCCAGTACTTC
CDR3aa: CATGTTTTGSIGTQYF
abundance: many
v_gene: TRBV15
d_gene: .
j_gene: TRBJ2-5

CDR3nt: TGCGCCAGCAGCTCCGGGACAGGGAGCACTGAAGCTTTCTTT
CDR3aa: CASSSGTGSTEAFF
abundance: many
v_gene: TRBV5-1
d_gene: TRBD1
j_gene: TRBJ1-1

CDR3nt: TGTGCCAGCAGTGTGTCAAACACCGGGGAGCTGTTTTTT
CDR3aa: CASSVSNTGELFF
abundance: many
v_gene: TRBV2
d_gene: .
j_gene: TRBJ2-2

CDR3nt: TGTGCCAGCAGTTCCCCTAGCGGGAGGACGCTAGCCAAAAACATTCAGTACTTC
CDR3aa: CASSSPSGRTLAKNIQYF
abundance: many
v_gene: TRBV12-3/TRBV12-4
d_gene: TRBD2
j_gene: TRBJ2-4

CDR3nt: TGTGCCAGCAGCTTATTGGGGGACGACACTGAAGCTTTCTTT
CDR3aa: CASSLLGDDTEAFF
abundance: many
v_gene: TRBV11-1
d_gene: .
j_gene: TRBJ1-1

CDR3nt: TGTGCCAGCAGCTTAGTGGGGGGCCTGGTTTCCAACTATGGCTACACCTTC
CDR3aa: CASSLVGGLVSNYGYTF
abundance: .
v_gene: TRBV11-2
d_gene: .
j_gene: TRBJ1-2

CDR3nt: TGCAGCGTTGGTGCAGGAGTACAGGGGGGCATGAACACTGAAGCTTTCTTT
CDR3aa: CSVGAGVQGGMNTEAFF
abundance: .
v_gene: TRBV29-1
d_gene: TRBD1
j_gene: TRBJ1-1

CDR3nt: TGTGCCAGCAGCGAGGGACCCCAGAACACTGAAGCTTTCTTT
CDR3aa: CASSEGPQNTEAFF
abundance: .
v_gene: TRBV6-1
d_gene: .
j_gene: TRBJ1-1

CDR3nt: TGTGCCAGCAGTTTGTGGCAGGGTAATACATTACAGTACTTC
CDR3aa: CASSLWQGNTLQYF
abundance: many
v_gene: TRBV27
d_gene: .
j_gene: TRBJ2-7

CDR3nt: TGTGCCAGCAGTCCCTCGACCTTAGCCAAAAACATTCAGTACTTC
CDR3aa: CASSPSTLAKNIQYF
abundance: few
v_gene: TRBV6-5
d_gene: .
j_gene: TRBJ2-4

CDR3nt: TGCAGTGCTAGAGATTTACGACAAGGCAATCAGCCCCAGCATTTT
CDR3aa: CSARDLRQGNQPQHF
abundance: once
v_gene: TRBV20-1
d_gene: .
j_gene: TRBJ1-5

CDR3nt: TGTGCCAGCAGCTTGGTACAGATTCAAGAGACCCAGTACTTC
CDR3aa: CASSLVQIQETQYF
abundance: .
v_gene: TRBV28
d_gene: .
j_gene: TRBJ2-5

CDR3nt: TGTGCCTGGAGTGTACTAGGGGGACATAGCAATCAGCCCCAGCATTTT
CDR3aa: CAWSVLGGHSNQPQHF
abundance: many
v_gene: TRBV30
d_gene: .
j_gene: TRBJ1-5

CDR3nt: TGTGCCAGCAGTGAATCTCGAGCGGGAGGAGTTAACGGGGAGCTGTTTTTT
CDR3aa: CASSESRAGGVNGELFF
abundance: few
v_gene: TRBV25-1
d_gene: TRBD2
j_gene: TRBJ2-2

CDR3nt: TGTGCCAGCAGTTTTCCGGGGGCGAGTCAGCCCCAGCATTTT
CDR3aa: CASSFPGASQPQHF
abundance: many
v_gene: TRBV12-3/TRBV12-4
d_gene: .
j_gene: TRBJ1-5

CDR3nt: TGTGCCAGCACCGTACCTGACAGAAACCACGAGCAGTACTTC
CDR3aa: CASTVPDRNHEQYF
abundance: many
v_gene: TRBV7-2
d_gene: .
j_gene: TRBJ2-7

CDR3nt: TGTGCTAGTGGTTTCTTGAGAGGCAATCAGCCCCAGCATTTT
CDR3aa: CASGFLRGNQPQHF
abundance: many
v_gene: TRBV12-5
d_gene: .
j_gene: TRBJ1-5

CDR3nt: TGTGCCAGCAGTTACGTAGGTTTGAACACTGAAGCTTTCTTT
CDR3aa: CASSYVGLNTEAFF
abundance: many
v_gene: TRBV6-5
d_gene: .
j_gene: TRBJ1-1

CDR3nt: TGTGCCAGCAGTCTCCGGGACAGGGCCACCGGGGAGCTGTTTTTT
CDR3aa: CASSLRDRATGELFF
abundance: many
v_gene: TRBV28
d_gene: TRBD1
j_gene: TRBJ2-2

CDR3nt: TGCAGTGCTAGAGATTCTCGGTATAGCAATCAGCCCCAGCATTTT
CDR3aa: CSARDSRYSNQPQHF
abundance: many
v_gene: TRBV20-1
d_gene: .
j_gene: TRBJ1-5

CDR3nt: TGTGCCACCAGCCCGGGACTCCCGAACACCGGGGAGCTGTTTTTT
CDR3aa: CATSPGLPNTGELFF
abundance: once
v_gene: TRBV15
d_gene: .
j_gene: TRBJ2-2

CDR3nt: TGTGCCAGCAGTTCGGACAGCATGAACACTGAAGCTTTCTTT
CDR3aa: CASSSDSMNTEAFF
abundance: many
v_gene: TRBV27
d_gene: .
j_gene: TRBJ1-1

CDR3nt: TGTGCCAGCAGCTTGGGACAGGGGGGTATGAACACTGAAGCTTTCTTT
CDR3aa: CASSLGQGGMNTEAFF
abundance: many
v_gene: TRBV11-1
d_gene: TRBD1
j_gene: TRBJ1-1

CDR3nt: TGTGCCAGCACCCCGACGGGAGGAGGGACCTATGGCTACACCTTC
CDR3aa: CASTPTGGGTYGYTF
abundance: once
v_gene: TRBV12-3/TRBV12-4
d_gene: .
j_gene: TRBJ1-2

CDR3nt: TGTGCCAGCAGCGTCGCGGGACAGGATTTTATTGGCTACACCTTC
CDR3aa: CASSVAGQDFIGYTF
abundance: .
v_gene: TRBV5-5
d_gene: TRBD1
j_gene: TRBJ1-2

CDR3nt: TGCAGTGCTAGAGATCGGCAGTTGACCTCCTACGAGCAGTACTTC
CDR3aa: CSARDRQLTSYEQYF
abundance: many
v_gene: TRBV20-1
d_gene: .
j_gene: TRBJ2-7

CDR3nt: TGTGCCAGCTCACCGTTTAGGGGGGGCGCGGTTGAAGCTTTCTTT
CDR3aa: CASSPFRGGAVEAFF
abundance: many
v_gene: TRBV18
d_gene: .
j_gene: TRBJ1-1

CDR3nt: TGCGCCAGCAGCTCAGGGACAGGGGGAGTCTACGAGCAGTACTTC
CDR3aa: CASSSGTGGVYEQYF
abundance: many
v_gene: TRBV5-1
d_gene: TRBD1
j_gene: TRBJ2-7